These 27 T cell receptor beta chains were sequenced from one sample in a study of PD-L1 blockade in urothelial cancer (dated by TCRdb to the late 2010s). The meaning of the sample's time point label: pretreatment peripheral blood. Library preparation was by the immunoSEQ multiplex PCR assay. Held by TCRdb, this immuneACCESS table contains in-frame sequences only and omits some clones. Under half of the omission traces to an unresolved V gene where checked; the cause of the rest is unknown. The sample table records 75,000 to 95,000 clones; around 81% of these occur just once. Of the sample, approximately 7.1% falls within the top ten clones. The sequenced sample was PBMCs, obtained around atezolizumab (anti-PD-L1) treatment. These TCRs come from a man between 40 and 49 years old with urothelial cancer.

The chain is built from TRBV5-1 and TRBJ2-1; a weak D match, TRBD1 (8 bases). CDR1 is SGHRS and CDR2 is YFSETQ in the germline V gene. Trimming stripped 9 bases from V and 7 bases from J, with 23 bases between. CDR3 size: 15 residues. The CDR3 loop reads CATTAGDRKKNEQFF. The CDR3 DNA is TGCGCCACTACCGCGGGGGACAGGAAAAAAAATGAGCAGTTCTTC.

The rearrangement uses TRBV15 and TRBJ2-7; D remains unclear. The CDR3 has 12 amino acids. Germline assignment: CDR1 LNHNV and CDR2 YYDKDF (reference sequence). The V and J ends lost 5 bases and 7 bases respectively, with 12 bases between them. CDR3 nucleotide sequence: TGTGCCACCAGCGACTGGAAGGATGAGCAGTACTTC. This gives the protein CATSDWKDEQYF.

This sequence joins TRBV27 and TRBJ1-2; 9 bases are a match to TRBD1. CDR1 and CDR2 from the germline V gene are MNHEY and SMNVEV (reference sequence). This CDR3 has 15 amino acids. J was trimmed by 8 bases and V by 5 bases; bases with no gene match: 12. CDR3 bases: TGTGCCAGCAGTCCCAACTGGGACAGGGTAGGCGGCTACACCTTC. Its protein is CASSPNWDRVGGYTF.

The chain carries TRBV5-1 and TRBJ2-3; maybe TRBD2 (6 bases). Trimming removed 5 bases at V and 4 bases at J, with 17 bases between. CDR3 length: 15 amino acids. Per germline, CDR1 SGHRS and CDR2 YFSETQ. The CDR3 DNA sequence: TGCGCCAGCAGGCGGACGGGAGACCCTTCAGATACGCAGTATTTT. Its translation is CASRRTGDPSDTQYF.

The chain is built from TRBV19 and TRBJ1-1; 8 nucleotides match TRBD1. The CDR3 is 14 amino acids. J lost 5 bases, V lost 6 bases, and 8 bases had no gene match. The germline gives CDR1 LNHDA, CDR2 SQIVND (reference sequence). The CDR3 loop is CASSAGGVWTEAFF. DNA for the CDR3: TGTGCCAGTAGCGCAGGGGGCGTTTGGACTGAAGCTTTCTTT.

The V and J genes are TRBV4-1 and TRBJ2-6; possible D gene TRBD1, 6 bases. The CDR3 is 16 residues long. The V end lost 3 bases, the J end lost 2 bases, and 11 bases lay between the germline ends. CDR1 MGHRA and CDR2 YSYEKL come from the germline V gene. This chain's CDR3 is CASSQEDRPGANVLTF. DNA of the CDR3: TGCGCCAGCAGCCAGGAAGACAGGCCTGGGGCCAACGTCCTGACTTTC.

The J gene is TRBJ1-1, the V gene TRBV19; perhaps TRBD1 as D (5 bases). The CDR3 loop spans 14 amino acids. The germline V gene has CDR1 LNHDA and CDR2 SQIVND (reference sequence). V dropped 7 bases and J dropped 1 base, with 13 bases sitting between them. CDR3 sequence reads: CASIQGLRNTEAFF. The CDR3 nucleotides are TGTGCCAGTATTCAGGGATTAAGGAACACTGAAGCTTTCTTT.

V and J are TRBV7-3 and TRBJ2-5; D perhaps matches TRBD2 (6 bases). The CDR3 runs 13 residues. Germline loops: CDR1 SGHTA, CDR2 FQGTGA. Trimming took off 5 bases at V and 5 bases at J, with 12 bases between the two ends. The CDR3 protein is CASSPAGRETQYF. As DNA, the CDR3 is TGTGCCAGCAGCCCCGCGGGGCGCGAGACCCAGTACTTC.

The chain carries TRBV9 and TRBJ2-1; 8 bases match TRBD2. The CDR3 length is 16 residues. Trimming cost V 3 bases and J 7 bases; bases outside gene matches: 12. CDR1 is SGDLS, CDR2 YYNGEE, per germline. The CDR3, as DNA: TGTGCCAGCAGCGCCGCCTGGAGCGGGAGCGGTAATGAGCAGTTCTTC. Encoded protein: CASSAAWSGSGNEQFF.

Here the CDR3 DNA reads TGTGCCAGTGGACAGGCCGGCCGCTCTGGGGCCAACGTCCTGACTTTC. Translation gives CASGQAGRSGANVLTF. This chain joins TRBV7-9 and TRBJ2-6, with 7 bases matching TRBD1. After removal of 9 bases from V and 0 bases from J, the junction contained 8 bases not matched to a gene. Germline-derived CDR1 and CDR2 are SEHNR and FQNEAQ (reference sequence). This CDR3 comprises 16 residues.

The rearrangement uses TRBV5-8 and TRBJ2-7; TRBD2 is a possible D gene (5 bases). This CDR3 has 10 amino acids. With 4 bases removed from V and 7 bases from J, the gap between germline ends came to 6 bases. Germline CDR1 SGHTS, CDR2 YDEGEE. The CDR3 DNA is TGTGCCAGCAGCGAGGGAGAGCAGTACTTC. It codes for CASSEGEQYF.

The chain carries TRBV10-3 and TRBJ2-3; 8 positions agree with TRBD2. Germline CDR1 and CDR2: ENHRY and SYGVKD. V lost 3 bases, J lost 3 bases, and 5 bases stayed unmatched. This CDR3 has 15 residues. DNA of the CDR3: TGTGCCATCAGTGATCCGGGACTAGGGACAGATACGCAGTATTTT. Translating it yields CAISDPGLGTDTQYF.

V usage is TRBV28 and J usage is TRBJ2-1, with 14 positions matching TRBD2. There are 17 residues in the CDR3. The ends lost 8 bases at V and 5 bases at J; junction bases unmatched: 11. Germline V gene sequence: CDR1 MDHEN, CDR2 SYDVKM. CDR3 sequence reads: CASPSSGLAGDDNEQFF. The CDR3 DNA is TGTGCCAGCCCTTCGTCGGGACTAGCGGGAGACGACAATGAGCAGTTCTTC.

The gene calls are TRBV19 and TRBJ2-1, with TRBD2 matching over 7 bases. Trimming cost V 7 bases and J 6 bases; bases outside gene matches: 9. Germline V gene data show CDR1 as LNHDA and CDR2 as SQIVND (reference sequence). The CDR3 has 14 residues. CDR3 region: CASTQRLAVNEQFF. CDR3 DNA: TGTGCCAGTACCCAAAGACTAGCAGTCAATGAGCAGTTCTTC.

The V gene is TRBV4-1, the J gene TRBJ1-4, with D unclear. The CDR3 loop spans 15 amino acids. Trimming took 4 bases from V and 3 from J, leaving 12 bases between them. CDR1 is MGHRA and CDR2 is YSYEKL in the germline V gene. The CDR3 coding sequence is TGCGCCAGCAGCCTAACAGAGAGAGCTAATGAAAAACTGTTTTTT. This sequence encodes CASSLTERANEKLFF.

The chain carries TRBV5-1 and TRBJ2-3; D is undetermined. CDR1 and CDR2 (germline): SGHRS, YFSETQ. Trimming took off 3 bases at V and 2 bases at J, with 13 bases between the two ends. The CDR3 runs to 15 residues. The DNA for the CDR3 is TGCGCCAGCAGCTCCCCACCAGGTAACACAGATACGCAGTATTTT. It is translated as CASSSPPGNTDTQYF.

This rearrangement joins TRBV5-5 to TRBJ1-4; D gene unclear. Trimming removed 5 bases from V and 8 bases from J, with 10 bases in between. This CDR3 region has 12 residues. CDR1 and CDR2 from the germline V gene are SGHKS and YYEKEE (reference sequence). The CDR3: CASSKVGEKLFF. The CDR3, as DNA: TGTGCCAGCAGTAAAGTCGGGGAAAAACTGTTTTTT.

The rearrangement uses TRBV7-2 and TRBJ2-5; perhaps TRBD2 as D (5 bases). The germline CDR1 and CDR2 sequences are SGHTA and FQGNSA. Trimming left V 0 bases short and J 5 bases short, with 13 bases between. The CDR3 has 15 amino acids. The CDR3 loop reads CASSLASAGGETQYF. For the CDR3, the DNA is TGTGCCAGCAGCTTAGCGTCGGCGGGTGGGGAGACCCAGTACTTC.

The rearrangement joins TRBV6-6 to TRBJ2-2; D unresolved. The germline V gene has CDR1 MNHNY and CDR2 SVGAGI (reference sequence). The CDR3 extends over 14 amino acids. V lost 4 bases to trimming and J lost 2 bases, with 8 bases between them. CDR3 coding DNA: TGTGCCAGCAGTTCCGTCGTTAACACCGGGGAGCTGTTTTTT. This gives the protein CASSSVVNTGELFF.

The genes are TRBV6-1 and TRBJ2-5, with TRBD2 matching 7 bases. Trimming took 2 bases from V and 5 from J; bases not matched to a gene: 5. The CDR3 is 14 amino acids. In germline, CDR1 is MNHNS, CDR2 SASEGT. CDR3 in DNA: TGTGCCAGCAGTGAATCGAGGGAGGGGGAGACCCAGTACTTC. Translation gives CASSESREGETQYF.

This clone has just one count. The gene calls are TRBV5-6 and TRBJ2-5, with unresolved D. The germline gives CDR1 SGHDT, CDR2 YYEEEE. The V and J ends lost 2 bases and 3 bases respectively, with 5 bases between them. This CDR3 has 12 residues. This CDR3 reads CASSFLKETQYF. DNA for the CDR3: TGTGCCAGCAGCTTCCTTAAAGAGACCCAGTACTTC.

V and J are TRBV6-5 and TRBJ2-2; 10 nucleotides agree with TRBD1. V lost 7 bases and J lost 4; bases outside the gene matches: 6. CDR1 is MNHEY and CDR2 is SVGAGI in the germline V gene. This CDR3 spans 15 amino acids. Written as DNA, the CDR3 is TGTGCCAGCAACTTGGGACAGGGGAGCACCGGGGAGCTGTTTTTT. This translates into CASNLGQGSTGELFF.

V gene TRBV25-1 combines with J gene TRBJ1-2; 9 bases are shared with TRBD1. The CDR3 spans 14 residues. The V and J ends lost 3 bases and 6 bases, in that order; junction bases with no gene match: 5. CDR1 and CDR2 from the germline V gene are MGHDK and SYGVNS. The CDR3, as DNA: TGTGCCAGCAGTGACCCAGGACAGGGGAATGGCTACACCTTC. Encoded protein: CASSDPGQGNGYTF.

CDR3 in amino acids: CATDRGGNEQFF. CDR3 DNA: TGTGCCACGGACAGGGGTGGCAATGAGCAGTTCTTC. V is TRBV10-3 and J is TRBJ2-1; 9 bases map to TRBD1. Per the germline V gene, CDR1 is ENHRY and CDR2 is SYGVKD. V was clipped by 10 bases and J by 6 bases; unmatched bases: 4. This CDR3 has 12 residues.

The J gene is TRBJ2-1, the V gene TRBV6-5, with a possible D match to TRBD1 (6 bases). This CDR3 spans 15 amino acids. Germline V gene sequence: CDR1 MNHEY, CDR2 SVGAGI. V lost 6 bases and J lost 2, with 14 bases in between. Written as DNA, the CDR3 is TGTGCCAGCAGCCACGTGGACAGTACCTACAATGAGCAGTTCTTC. Its protein is CASSHVDSTYNEQFF.

In its sample, this clone is medium-sized. The chain links TRBV20-1 to TRBJ2-7, with D hard to call. In germline, CDR1 is DFQATT, CDR2 SNEGSKA (reference sequence). The CDR3 is made up of 11 amino acids. Trimming shortened V by 6 bases and J by 6 bases, and 12 bases separated the two germline ends. CDR3 amino acids: CSASLVAEQYF. The CDR3 bases are TGCAGTGCGAGCCTAGTAGCCGAGCAGTACTTC.

CDR3 sequence reads: CASRPMGGSGETQYF. The DNA for the CDR3 is TGCGCCAGCAGGCCAATGGGGGGGAGCGGAGAGACCCAGTACTTC. The chain has TRBV4-1 and TRBJ2-5, with TRBD2 matching 7 bases. CDR3 length: 15 residues. V was clipped by 6 bases and J by 4 bases; unmatched bases: 11. In germline, CDR1 is MGHRA, CDR2 YSYEKL.